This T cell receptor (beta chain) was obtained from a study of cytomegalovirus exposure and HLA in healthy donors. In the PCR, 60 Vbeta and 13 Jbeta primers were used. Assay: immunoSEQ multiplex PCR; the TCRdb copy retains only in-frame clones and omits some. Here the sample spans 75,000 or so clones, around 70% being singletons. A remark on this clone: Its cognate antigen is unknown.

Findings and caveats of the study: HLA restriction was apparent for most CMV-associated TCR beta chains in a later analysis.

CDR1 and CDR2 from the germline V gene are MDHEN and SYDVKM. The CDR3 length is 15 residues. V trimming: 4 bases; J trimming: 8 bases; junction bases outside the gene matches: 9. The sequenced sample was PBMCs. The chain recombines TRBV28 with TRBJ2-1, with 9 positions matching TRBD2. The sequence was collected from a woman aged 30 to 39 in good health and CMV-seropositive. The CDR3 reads CASSSGRGRVDEQFF. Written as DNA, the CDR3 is TGTGCCAGCAGTTCCGGGCGCGGGAGGGTTGATGAGCAGTTCTTC.